Listed here are 11 T cell receptor beta chains from one sample, sequenced in a study of OX40 agonist ivuxolimab in advanced cancers. The library was produced with the immunoSEQ multiplex PCR assay. Imported from immuneACCESS, the table was reduced by TCRdb to in-frame sequences with V and J called. These copies leave out some clones; in studies compared against another copy, an unresolved V gene accounts for under half, and the cause of the remainder is not known. In all, the sample holds about 77,000 clones, and 86% of those were seen once. The ten largest clones capture about 0.78% of the sample. Sequencing used CD4+ or CD8+ T cells sorted from blood, obtained in a trial of the OX40 agonist ivuxolimab. All receptors derive from an adult with an advanced solid tumor such as melanoma, head and neck, liver or kidney cancer.

This clone was seen only a few times. The rearrangement uses TRBV2 and TRBJ2-1, with a possible D match to TRBD1 (6 bases). From germline, CDR1 is SNHLY and CDR2 FYNNEI. V lost 7 bases and J lost 5, with 18 bases in between. The CDR3 loop spans 15 amino acids. CDR3 coding DNA: TGTGCCAGCACCTCGACAGGTAAATTAAACAATGAGCAGTTCTTC. Residues: CASTSTGKLNNEQFF.

This chain connects TRBV5-8 to TRBJ2-2; 7 bases agree with TRBD1. After removal of 3 bases from V and 7 bases from J, the junction contained 6 bases not matched to a gene. From germline, CDR1 is SGHTS and CDR2 YDEGEE. The CDR3 contains 14 residues. In nucleotides, the CDR3 is TGTGCCAGCAGCTACCAGACAGGGTTCGGGGAGCTGTTTTTT. It encodes CASSYQTGFGELFF. Looking up the rest from reference TRBV5-8 and TRBJ2-2 gives the full variable domain: EAGVTQSPTHLIKTRGQQATLRCSPISGHTSVYWYQQALGLGLQFLLWYDEGEERNRGNFPPRFSGRQFPNYSSELNVNALELEDSALYLCASSYQTGFGELFFGEGSRLTVL.

This chain connects TRBV29-1 to TRBJ1-2; D is undetermined. The CDR3 contains 8 residues. Germline CDR1 and CDR2: SQVTM and ANQGSEA. The V gene lost 6 bases and the J gene lost 8 bases, with 4 bases spanning the gap. The CDR3 nucleotides are TGCAGCGTCCCAGGCTACACCTTC. Translation: CSVPGYTF.

The rearrangement joins TRBV7-2 to TRBJ2-3; the D is unclear. The V gene lost 3 bases and the J gene lost 1 base, with 8 bases spanning the gap. The CDR3 length is 14 residues. In germline, CDR1 is SGHTA, CDR2 FQGNSA. DNA for the CDR3: TGTGCCAGCAGCTTCAATATAGGCACAGATACGCAGTATTTT. As protein: CASSFNIGTDTQYF. Full variable domain (rest looked up from reference TRBV7-2 and TRBJ2-3): GAGVSQSPSNKVTEKGKDVELRCDPISGHTALYWYRQSLGQGLEFLIYFQGNSAPDKSGLPSDRFSAERTGGSVSTLTIQRTQQEDSAVYLCASSFNIGTDTQYFGPGTRLTVL.

The V call is TRBV7-9, the J call TRBJ1-3; D is unresolved. The V end lost 5 bases, the J end lost 0 bases, and 14 bases lay between the germline ends. CDR1 and CDR2 from the germline V gene are SEHNR and FQNEAQ (reference sequence). There are 16 residues in the CDR3. Here the CDR3 reads CASSPTGRVSGNTIYF. The CDR3 DNA follows: TGTGCCAGCAGCCCTACCGGACGAGTCTCTGGAAACACCATATATTTT. Drawing the rest from reference TRBV7-9 and TRBJ1-3, the complete variable domain is DTGVSQNPRHKITKRGQNVTFRCDPISEHNRLYWYRQTLGQGPEFLTYFQNEAQLEKSRLLSDRFSAERPKGSFSTLEIQRTEQGDSAMYLCASSPTGRVSGNTIYFGEGSWLTVV.

A single count supports this clone. The rearrangement uses TRBV7-2 and TRBJ1-1; D gene uncertain. With 6 bases removed from V and 2 bases from J, the gap between germline ends came to 10 bases. CDR1 SGHTA and CDR2 FQGNSA come from the germline V gene. This CDR3 region has 13 residues. The CDR3 DNA sequence: TGTGCCAGCAGTCTTCAGGTCAACACTGAAGCTTTCTTT. Encoded protein: CASSLQVNTEAFF.

CDR3 sequence: CASSTKGVAGYTDTQYF. The CDR3 region has the DNA TGTGCCAGCAGCACAAAAGGGGTTGCGGGGTACACAGATACGCAGTATTTT. The V call is TRBV2, the J call TRBJ2-3; TRBD2 is a possible D gene (6 bases). Germline V CDR1 and CDR2: SNHLY, FYNNEI. The CDR3 sequence is 17 residues long. The V and J ends lost 6 bases and 2 bases respectively, with 21 bases between them.

In this sample, this clone turned up a few times. DNA of the CDR3: TGTGCCAGCAGCTCCTACGGGACTAGCGGTAACACCGGGGAGCTGTTTTTT. As protein: CASSSYGTSGNTGELFF. The chain couples TRBV11-3 to TRBJ2-2; 11 positions agree with TRBD2. Germline V lookup: CDR1 SGHNT, CDR2 YENEEA. The trim removed 4 bases at V and 2 bases at J, leaving 6 bases unmatched. There are 17 residues in the CDR3.

This clone appeared once. The V call is TRBV10-1, the J call TRBJ1-3; D not certain. Germline values: CDR1 WNHNN, CDR2 SYGVQD (reference sequence). V gave up 2 bases and J gave up 0 bases, with 5 bases separating them. The CDR3 has 14 residues. The CDR3 is CASSEQVSGNTIYF. The CDR3 bases are TGCGCCAGCAGTGAGCAGGTCTCTGGAAACACCATATATTTT.

The V and J genes are TRBV19 and TRBJ1-5; D is uncertain. Germline assignment: CDR1 LNHDA and CDR2 SQIVND (reference sequence). Between the trimmed V and J ends, which lost 7 bases and 4 bases, there was a span of 14 bases. The CDR3 is 14 residues long. In nucleotides, the CDR3 is TGTGCCAGTACCCCTAGGTCGGGTAATCAGCCCCAGCATTTT. Protein product: CASTPRSGNQPQHF.

This clone was detected only once. J is TRBJ2-1 and V is TRBV7-2, with a tentative D call TRBD1 (5 bases). Per germline, CDR1 SGHTA and CDR2 FQGNSA. CDR3 size: 12 residues. Trimming left V 4 bases short and J 10 bases short, with 11 bases between. The CDR3 loop is CASSSAGNEQFF. CDR3 nucleotide sequence: TGTGCCAGCAGCTCCGCAGGGAACGAGCAGTTCTTC.